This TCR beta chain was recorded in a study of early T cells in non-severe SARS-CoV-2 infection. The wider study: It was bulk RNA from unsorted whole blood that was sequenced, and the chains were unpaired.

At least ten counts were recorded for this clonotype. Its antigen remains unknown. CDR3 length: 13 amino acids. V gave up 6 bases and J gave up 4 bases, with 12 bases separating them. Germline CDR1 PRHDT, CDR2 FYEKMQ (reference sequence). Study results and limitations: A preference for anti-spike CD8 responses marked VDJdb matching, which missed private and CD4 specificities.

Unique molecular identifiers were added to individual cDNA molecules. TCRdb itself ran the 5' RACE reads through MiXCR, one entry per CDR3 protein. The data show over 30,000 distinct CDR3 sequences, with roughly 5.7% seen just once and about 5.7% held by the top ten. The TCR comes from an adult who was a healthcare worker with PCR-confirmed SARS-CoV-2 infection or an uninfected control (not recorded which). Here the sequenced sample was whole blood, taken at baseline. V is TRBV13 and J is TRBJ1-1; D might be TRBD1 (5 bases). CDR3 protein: CASRLQASTEAFF. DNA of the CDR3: TGTGCCAGCAGGCTACAGGCGAGCACTGAAGCTTTCTTT. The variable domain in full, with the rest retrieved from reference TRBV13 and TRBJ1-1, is AAGVIQSPRHLIKEKRETATLKCYPIPRHDTVYWYQQGPGQDPQFLISFYEKMQSDKGSIPDRFSAQQFSDYHSELNMSSLELGDSALYFCASRLQASTEAFFGQGTRLTVV.